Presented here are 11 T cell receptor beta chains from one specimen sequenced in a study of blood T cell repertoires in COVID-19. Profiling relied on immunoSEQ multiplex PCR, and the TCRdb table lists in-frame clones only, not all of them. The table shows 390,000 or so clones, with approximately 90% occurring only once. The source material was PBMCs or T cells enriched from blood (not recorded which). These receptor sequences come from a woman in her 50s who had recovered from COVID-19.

The CDR3 here is CASTPMVRSTGELFF. The CDR3 bases are TGTGCCAGCACCCCTATGGTCCGAAGTACCGGGGAGCTGTTTTTT. V is TRBV6-5 and J is TRBJ2-2; D is undetermined. CDR3 length: 15 amino acids. Trimming pared 7 bases from V and 5 bases from J, leaving 17 bases between. Germline values: CDR1 MNHEY, CDR2 SVGAGI.

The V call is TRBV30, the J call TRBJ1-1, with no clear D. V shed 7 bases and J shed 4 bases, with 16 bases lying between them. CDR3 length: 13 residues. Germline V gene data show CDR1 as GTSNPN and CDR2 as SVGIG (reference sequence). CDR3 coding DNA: TGTGCCTTCGAGATCAAATCAGGCACTGAAGCTTTCTTT. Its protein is CAFEIKSGTEAFF.

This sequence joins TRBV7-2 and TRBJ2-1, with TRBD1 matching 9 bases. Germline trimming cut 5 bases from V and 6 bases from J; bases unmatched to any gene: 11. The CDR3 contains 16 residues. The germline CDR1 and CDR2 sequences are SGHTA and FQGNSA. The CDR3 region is CASSPGGQGVGNEQFF. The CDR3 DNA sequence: TGTGCCAGCAGCCCAGGGGGACAGGGTGTTGGCAATGAGCAGTTCTTC.

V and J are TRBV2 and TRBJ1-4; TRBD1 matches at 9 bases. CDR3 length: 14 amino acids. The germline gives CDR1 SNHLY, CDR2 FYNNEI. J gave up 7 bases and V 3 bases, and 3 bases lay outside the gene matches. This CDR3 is CASSEGQGLEKLFF. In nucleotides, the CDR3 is TGTGCCAGCAGTGAGGGACAGGGCCTTGAAAAACTGTTTTTT.

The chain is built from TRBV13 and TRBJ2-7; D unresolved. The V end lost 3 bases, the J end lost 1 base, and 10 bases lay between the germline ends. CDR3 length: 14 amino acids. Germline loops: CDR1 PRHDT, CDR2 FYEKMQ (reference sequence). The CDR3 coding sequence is TGTGCCAGCAGCTTTACCGGGTCTTCCTACGAGCAGTACTTC. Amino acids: CASSFTGSSYEQYF.

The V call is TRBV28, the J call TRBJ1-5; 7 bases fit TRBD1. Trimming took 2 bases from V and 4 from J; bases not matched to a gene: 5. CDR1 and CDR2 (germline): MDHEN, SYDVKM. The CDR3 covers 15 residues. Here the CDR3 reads CASSLIQQGNQPQHF. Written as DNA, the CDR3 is TGTGCCAGCAGTTTAATTCAACAGGGGAATCAGCCCCAGCATTTT.

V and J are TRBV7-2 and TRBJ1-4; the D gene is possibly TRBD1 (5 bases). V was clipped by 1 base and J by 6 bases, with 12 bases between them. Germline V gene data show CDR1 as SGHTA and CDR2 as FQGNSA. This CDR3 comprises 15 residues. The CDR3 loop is CASSLEGAIHEKLFF. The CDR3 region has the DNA TGTGCCAGCAGCTTAGAAGGGGCTATTCATGAAAAACTGTTTTTT.

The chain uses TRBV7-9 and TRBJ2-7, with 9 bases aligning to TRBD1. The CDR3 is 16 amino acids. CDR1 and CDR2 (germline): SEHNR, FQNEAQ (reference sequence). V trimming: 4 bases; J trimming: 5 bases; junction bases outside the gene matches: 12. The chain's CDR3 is CASSSRMGTGSNEQYF. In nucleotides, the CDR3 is TGTGCCAGCAGCTCCCGAATGGGGACAGGGTCGAACGAGCAGTACTTC.

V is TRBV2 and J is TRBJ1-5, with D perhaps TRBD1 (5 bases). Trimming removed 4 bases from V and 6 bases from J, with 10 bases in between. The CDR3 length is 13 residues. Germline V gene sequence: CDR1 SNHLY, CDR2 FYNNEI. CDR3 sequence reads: CASSGSRAQPQHF. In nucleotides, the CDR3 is TGTGCCAGCAGTGGTTCCAGGGCTCAGCCCCAGCATTTT.

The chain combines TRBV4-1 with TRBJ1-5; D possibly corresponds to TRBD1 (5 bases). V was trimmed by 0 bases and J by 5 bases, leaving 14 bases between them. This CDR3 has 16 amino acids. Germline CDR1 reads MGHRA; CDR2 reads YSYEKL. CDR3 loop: CASSQELAGRYQPQHF. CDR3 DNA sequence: TGCGCCAGCAGCCAAGAGTTGGCAGGGCGTTATCAGCCCCAGCATTTT.

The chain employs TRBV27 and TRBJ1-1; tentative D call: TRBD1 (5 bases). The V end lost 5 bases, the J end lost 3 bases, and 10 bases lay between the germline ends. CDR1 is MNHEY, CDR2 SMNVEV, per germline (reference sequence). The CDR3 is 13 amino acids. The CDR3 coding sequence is TGTGCCAGCAGTCGGGAGGGGTACACTGAAGCTTTCTTT. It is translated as CASSREGYTEAFF.